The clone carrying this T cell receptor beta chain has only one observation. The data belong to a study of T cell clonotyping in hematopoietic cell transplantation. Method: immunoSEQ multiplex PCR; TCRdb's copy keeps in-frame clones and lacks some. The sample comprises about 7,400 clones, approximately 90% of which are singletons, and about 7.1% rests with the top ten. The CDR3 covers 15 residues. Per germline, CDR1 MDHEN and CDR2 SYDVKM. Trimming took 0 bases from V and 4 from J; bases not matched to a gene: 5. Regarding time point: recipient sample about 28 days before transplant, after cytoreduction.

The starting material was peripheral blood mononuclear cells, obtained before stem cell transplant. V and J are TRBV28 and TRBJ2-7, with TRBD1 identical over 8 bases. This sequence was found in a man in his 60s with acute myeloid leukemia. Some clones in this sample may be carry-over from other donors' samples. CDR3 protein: CASSLWDRVPYEQYF. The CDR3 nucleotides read TGTGCCAGCAGTTTATGGGACAGGGTGCCGTACGAGCAGTACTTC.